The clone carrying this T cell receptor beta chain has only a few counts. Its antigen is unidentified. The 5'RACE method, run with constant-segment primers, produced TCR alpha and TCR beta cDNA libraries (carrying sample barcodes and UMIs). TCRdb analysed the 5' RACE reads with MiXCR anew, one entry per CDR3 protein. The table lists hundreds of thousands of distinct CDR3 sequences, just over 20% of them singletons, with about an eighth in the top ten. The sample belongs to a study of T-cell memory formation after mild COVID-19. Broader study findings: Within pre-infection memory, some responding clones were found, suggesting cross-reactive memory joined.

V was shortened by 5 bases and J by 1 base, with 14 bases between the two germline ends. The length of the CDR3 is 15 residues. Germline values: CDR1 SEHNR, CDR2 FQNEAQ (reference sequence). Sequencing was done on a sample of PBMCs or a T cell subset sorted from them (not recorded which). This clonotype originated in an adult woman who had mild COVID-19 (a few samples of this study predate the infection). Cell type and time point are not known. V gene TRBV7-9 combines with J gene TRBJ2-5; TRBD2 is a possible D gene (5 bases). The CDR3: CASSPIPEGQETQYF. The DNA of the CDR3 is TGTGCCAGCAGCCCCATCCCCGAGGGCCAAGAGACCCAGTACTTC.